The 22 T cell receptor beta chains below come from one sample, sequenced in a study of early T cells in non-severe SARS-CoV-2 infection. TCRdb processed the 5' RACE reads anew with MiXCR; each CDR3 protein has one entry. The sample consists of some 67,000 distinct CDR3 sequences, less than 15% of them appearing once. Sequences were obtained from whole blood. Receptors were obtained from an adult who was a healthcare worker with PCR-confirmed SARS-CoV-2 infection or an uninfected control (not recorded which).

The chain uses TRBV11-2 and TRBJ2-3; 8 nucleotides agree with TRBD2. Germline CDR1 is SGHAT and CDR2 is FQNNGV. This CDR3 comprises 16 residues. With 1 base clipped from V and 4 bases from J, the junction kept 7 bases outside the gene matches. CDR3 coding DNA: TGTGCCAGCAGCTTAGGGGTCCGGGGGGGCCCAGATACGCAGTATTTT. Its translation is CASSLGVRGGPDTQYF.

In its sample, this clonotype was seen many times. CDR3 amino acids: CASSSGNFGTGYNQPQHF. As DNA, the CDR3 is TGTGCCAGCAGCTCCGGAAACTTCGGGACAGGGTACAATCAGCCCCAGCATTTT. This chain links TRBV7-9 with TRBJ1-5, with 9 bases identical to TRBD1. Per the germline V gene, CDR1 is SEHNR and CDR2 is FQNEAQ (reference sequence). This CDR3 is 18 amino acids long. Losses at the gene ends were 4 bases for V and 3 bases for J; bases not matched to a gene: 13.

This clonotype occurred a few times. The chain couples TRBV15 to TRBJ2-7; D is unresolved. The CDR3 is 15 amino acids. The V end lost 2 bases, the J end lost 2 bases, and 13 bases lay between the germline ends. The germline V gene encodes CDR1 LNHNV and CDR2 YYDKDF (reference sequence). CDR3 in DNA: TGTGCCACCAGCAGACTAACCGGACCCACCTACGAGCAGTACTTC. Its protein is CATSRLTGPTYEQYF.

This clonotype was counted many times. The gene calls are TRBV5-1 and TRBJ2-5; TRBD1 is a possible D gene (5 bases). From germline, CDR1 is SGHRS and CDR2 YFSETQ. The CDR3 loop spans 16 amino acids. Trimming took 0 bases from V and 1 from J, leaving 13 bases between them. The CDR3 region is CASSLALGRAQETQYF. Here the CDR3 DNA reads TGCGCCAGCAGCTTGGCTCTCGGCAGGGCCCAAGAGACCCAGTACTTC. Full variable domain (rest looked up from reference TRBV5-1 and TRBJ2-5): KAGVTQTPRYLIKTRGQQVTLSCSPISGHRSVSWYQQTPGQGLQFLFEYFSETQRNKGNFPGRFSGRQFSNSRSEMNVSTLELGDSALYLCASSLALGRAQETQYFGPGTRLLVL.

This chain joins TRBV6-6 and TRBJ1-2; weak D call: TRBD1 (6 bases). CDR1 and CDR2 (germline): MNHNY, SVGAGI (reference sequence). The germline V and J ends were trimmed by 0 bases and 2 bases, with 13 bases remaining between them. The CDR3 spans 16 residues. CDR3 residues: CASSYSRQGKNYGYTF. The CDR3, as DNA: TGTGCCAGCAGTTACTCGCGGCAGGGGAAGAACTATGGCTACACCTTC.

In this sample, this clonotype turned up many times. The chain joins TRBV7-9 to TRBJ2-1; the match to TRBD1 covers 7 bases. V trimming: 5 bases; J trimming: 7 bases; junction bases outside the gene matches: 8. The CDR3 totals 14 residues. Germline CDR1 and CDR2: SEHNR and FQNEAQ (reference sequence). The CDR3 DNA follows: TGTGCCAGCAGCCATCGACAGGGACGGAATGAGCAGTTCTTC. Its translation is CASSHRQGRNEQFF.

CDR3 bases: TGTGCCAGCAGCTTGGGAAATTCTCACGGCACAGATACGCAGTATTTT. This sequence encodes CASSLGNSHGTDTQYF. The genes are TRBV5-4 and TRBJ2-3; no clear D. Between the trimmed V and J ends, which lost 0 bases and 1 base, there was a span of 12 bases. The CDR3 loop spans 16 amino acids. Germline V gives CDR1 SGHNT, CDR2 YYREEE (reference sequence).

This clonotype was observed a few times. J is TRBJ2-2 and V is TRBV28, with D possibly being TRBD2 (5 bases). The CDR3 is 15 amino acids. The germline gives CDR1 MDHEN, CDR2 SYDVKM. V lost 7 bases and J lost 7, with 19 bases in between. CDR3 residues: CASNLPGSFGGELFF. DNA for the CDR3: TGTGCCAGCAACCTCCCTGGGAGTTTTGGCGGGGAGCTGTTTTTT.

The table lists this clonotype with many counts. The chain is built from TRBV20-1 and TRBJ2-7; 7 bases match TRBD1. Germline values: CDR1 DFQATT, CDR2 SNEGSKA (reference sequence). Losses at the gene ends were 4 bases for V and 3 bases for J; bases not matched to a gene: 6. The CDR3 loop spans 13 amino acids. CDR3: CSAKTGQLYEQYF. The CDR3 DNA sequence: TGCAGTGCTAAGACAGGGCAACTCTACGAGCAGTACTTC.

Many counts were recorded for this clonotype. The V call is TRBV21-1, the J call TRBJ2-1. TRBV21-1 is a recognized pseudogene. CDR3 size: 16 residues. In nucleotides, the CDR3 is TGTGCCAGCAGCAAAGCGGCGAAATCCTCCTACAATGAGCAGTTCTTC. The encoded protein is CASSKAAKSSYNEQFF.

This clonotype was detected many times. The chain recombines TRBV7-8 with TRBJ1-2, with D possibly being TRBD1 (5 bases). V was pared by 8 bases and J by 8 bases, with 27 bases between. The germline gives CDR1 SGHVS, CDR2 FQNEAQ. The CDR3 is 16 amino acids. CDR3 loop: CASGTPTASSVVGYTF. The CDR3 coding sequence is TGTGCCAGCGGGACCCCGACAGCCAGTTCGGTGGTCGGCTACACCTTC.

The table lists this clonotype with a few counts. This chain uses TRBV5-6 with TRBJ2-7; unclear D gene. The CDR3 sequence is 13 residues long. CDR1 and CDR2 (germline): SGHDT, YYEEEE. Trimming left V 2 bases short and J 2 bases short, with 8 bases between. The chain's CDR3 is CASSLSAPYEQYF. The CDR3 region has the DNA TGTGCCAGCAGCTTATCTGCACCCTACGAGCAGTACTTC. The whole variable domain, filled in from reference TRBV5-6 and TRBJ2-7, reads DAGVTQSPTHLIKTRGQQVTLRCSPKSGHDTVSWYQQALGQGPQFIFQYYEEEERQRGNFPDRFSGHQFPNYSSELNVNALLLGDSALYLCASSLSAPYEQYFGPGTRLTVT.

In this sample, this clonotype turned up many times. This chain uses TRBV18 with TRBJ2-3; D remains unclear. V lost 2 bases and J lost 1, with 1 base in between. The CDR3 covers 12 residues. CDR1 and CDR2 from the germline V gene are KGHSH and LQKENI. The CDR3 DNA reads as TGTGCCAGCTCACCAGGCACAGATACGCAGTATTTT. Translated, it gives CASSPGTDTQYF.

There are many counts of this clonotype. The V gene is TRBV4-1, the J gene TRBJ2-3; 9 nucleotides line up with TRBD1. The germline V gene encodes CDR1 MGHRA and CDR2 YSYEKL. The trim removed 4 bases at V and 3 bases at J, leaving 8 bases unmatched. This CDR3 is built from 16 residues. The CDR3 protein is CASSLTAGQGTDTQYF. The CDR3 DNA reads as TGCGCCAGCAGCCTTACAGCGGGACAGGGAACAGATACGCAGTATTTT.

This clonotype occurred a few times. The chain combines TRBV18 with TRBJ2-3; tentative D call: TRBD2 (6 bases). The CDR3 has 15 amino acids. CDR1 and CDR2 (germline): KGHSH, LQKENI. V was pared by 6 bases and J by 1 base, with 14 bases between. CDR3 sequence (DNA): TGTGCCAGCTCCCTCGGAGGGTCGGGCACAGATACGCAGTATTTT. Translating gives CASSLGGSGTDTQYF. Full variable domain (missing parts from reference TRBV18 and TRBJ2-3): NAGVMQNPRHLVRRRGQEARLRCSPMKGHSHVYWYRQLPEEGLKFMVYLQKENIIDESGMPKERFSAEFPKEGPSILRIQQVVRGDSAAYFCASSLGGSGTDTQYFGPGTRLTVL.

The genes are TRBV29-1 and TRBJ2-3; TRBD1 is a possible D gene (6 bases). The germline CDR1 and CDR2 sequences are SQVTM and ANQGSEA. CDR3 size: 13 residues. V was trimmed by 3 bases and J by 2 bases, leaving 9 bases between them. The CDR3 DNA follows: TGCAGCGTTGACGGACAGAACACAGATACGCAGTATTTT. Amino acid sequence: CSVDGQNTDTQYF.

This clonotype was detected a few times. The CDR3 DNA reads TGTGCCAGTAGTATCGGACTAGCGGGAGCGTCGGGGGAGCAGTACTTC. Encoded protein: CASSIGLAGASGEQYF. V gene TRBV19 combines with J gene TRBJ2-7; TRBD2 agrees at 13 bases. The CDR3 covers 16 residues. The germline CDR1 and CDR2 sequences are LNHDA and SQIVND (reference sequence). After removal of 3 bases from V and 7 bases from J, the junction contained 9 bases not matched to a gene.

This clonotype has at least ten counts. This rearrangement joins TRBV19 to TRBJ2-3; no firm D call. The germline V and J ends were trimmed by 2 bases and 9 bases, with 9 bases remaining between them. The CDR3 runs 12 residues. In germline, CDR1 is LNHDA, CDR2 SQIVND (reference sequence). For the CDR3, the DNA is TGTGCCAGTAGTATATCCCTGGGCACGCAGTATTTT. Its translation: CASSISLGTQYF.

This clonotype was seen only a few times. The chain recombines TRBV2 with TRBJ1-1; a possible D gene is TRBD1 (5 bases). Trimming stripped 6 bases from V and 4 bases from J, with 15 bases between. The CDR3 is 14 residues long. Germline V gene data show CDR1 as SNHLY and CDR2 as FYNNEI. The CDR3 loop is CASRLTGASTEAFF. Written as DNA, the CDR3 is TGTGCCAGCAGGCTTACAGGAGCTTCCACTGAAGCTTTCTTT.

This clonotype has at least ten counts. This chain uses TRBV5-5 with TRBJ2-3; D possibly corresponds to TRBD2 (5 bases). With 4 bases removed from V and 10 bases from J, the gap between germline ends came to 19 bases. CDR1 and CDR2 from the germline V gene are SGHKS and YYEKEE (reference sequence). The CDR3 runs to 14 residues. The CDR3 region is CASSLSLRTEAQYF. As DNA, the CDR3 is TGTGCCAGCAGCCTATCCCTACGGACGGAGGCGCAGTATTTT.

At least ten counts were recorded for this clonotype. V and J are TRBV5-1 and TRBJ2-1, with TRBD1 as a possible D gene (6 bases). Trimming pared 6 bases from V and 2 bases from J, leaving 15 bases between. The CDR3 loop spans 15 amino acids. Germline CDR1 reads SGHRS; CDR2 reads YFSETQ. CDR3 amino acids: CASTAKGETYNEQFF. The CDR3 nucleotides are TGCGCCAGCACCGCAAAGGGGGAAACCTACAATGAGCAGTTCTTC.

The rearrangement joins TRBV10-3 to TRBJ1-5; the D is unclear. Trimming stripped 0 bases from V and 0 bases from J, with 6 bases between. The CDR3 has 15 residues. Germline V gives CDR1 ENHRY, CDR2 SYGVKD. The CDR3 sequence is CAISESTVSNQPQHF. CDR3 coding DNA: TGTGCCATCAGTGAGTCAACAGTTAGCAATCAGCCCCAGCATTTT.